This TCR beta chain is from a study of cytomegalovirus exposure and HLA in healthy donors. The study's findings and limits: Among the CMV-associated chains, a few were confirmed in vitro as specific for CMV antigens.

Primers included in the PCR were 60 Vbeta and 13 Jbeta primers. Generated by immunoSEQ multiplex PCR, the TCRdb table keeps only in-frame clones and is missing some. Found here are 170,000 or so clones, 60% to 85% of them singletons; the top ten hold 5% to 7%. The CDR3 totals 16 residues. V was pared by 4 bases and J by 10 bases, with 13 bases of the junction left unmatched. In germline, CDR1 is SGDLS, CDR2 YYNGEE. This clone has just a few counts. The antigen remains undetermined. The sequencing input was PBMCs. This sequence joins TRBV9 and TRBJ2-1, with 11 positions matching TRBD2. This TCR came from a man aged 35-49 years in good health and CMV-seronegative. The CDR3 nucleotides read TGTGCCAGCAGCCTAAGACATAGCGGGAGGGCAGGGGAGCAGTTCTTC. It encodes CASSLRHSGRAGEQFF. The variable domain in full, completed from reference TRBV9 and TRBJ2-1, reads DSGVTQTPKHLITATGQRVTLRCSPRSGDLSVYWYQQSLDQGLQFLIQYYNGEERAKGNILERFSAQQFPDLHSELNLSSLELGDSALYFCASSLRHSGRAGEQFFGPGTRLTVL.